The clone carrying this TCR beta chain was detected only a few times. With a J-beta primer mix and a sample-barcoded 5' primer, a second PCR ran about 7 to 11 cycles. TCRdb analysed the 5' RACE reads with MiXCR anew, one entry per CDR3 protein. This sample yields more than 500,000 distinct CDR3 sequences, of which about 27% are seen a single time; approximately 3.7% belongs to the top ten. This sample is part of a study of blood T cells in healthy people across ages. The germline CDR1 and CDR2 sequences are SGDLS and YYNGEE. V was pared by 0 bases and J by 12 bases, with 19 bases between. CDR3 length: 15 amino acids. Another study also made use of these data, one on T cells of mothers and their children.

Sequenced: blood. The rearrangement joins TRBV9 to TRBJ2-1; TRBD2 might be the D (7 bases). This clonotype originated in a boy between 2 and 10 years old in good health. The CDR3 DNA is TGTGCCAGCAGCGTAGGGAACACAGGGAGGGTTGGGCAGTTCTTC. This codes for CASSVGNTGRVGQFF.